These 27 T cell receptor beta chains originate from one sample sequenced in a study of technical replicates of blood from a handful of donors. Assay used: immunoSEQ multiplex PCR; TCRdb lists only in-frame clones, some missing. Of about 57,000 clones listed, around nine tenths are singletons. Sequencing used PBMCs. These receptors originate from a human donor in good health. Some clones in this sample may be carry-over from other donors' samples.

This sequence joins TRBV5-1 and TRBJ2-5, with no clear D. The germline V gene encodes CDR1 SGHRS and CDR2 YFSETQ. V dropped 7 bases and J dropped 4 bases, with 14 bases sitting between them. The CDR3 is 13 residues long. CDR3 DNA: TGCGCCAGCTGTGAGGTACCGGGAGAGACCCAGTACTTC. Its protein is CASCEVPGETQYF.

The chain recombines TRBV7-9 with TRBJ1-1; D remains ambiguous. The CDR3 has 14 residues. The ends were cut back, 2 bases at V and 3 bases at J, with 10 bases in the middle. From germline, CDR1 is SEHNR and CDR2 FQNEAQ (reference sequence). The CDR3 reads CASSLTAMDTEAFF. The DNA of the CDR3 is TGTGCCAGCAGCTTAACCGCTATGGACACTGAAGCTTTCTTT.

In its sample, this clone was seen once. The V gene is TRBV19, the J gene TRBJ2-7; TRBD2 matches at 9 bases. With 5 bases clipped from V and 4 bases from J, the junction kept 6 bases outside the gene matches. The CDR3 sequence is 14 residues long. Germline values: CDR1 LNHDA, CDR2 SQIVND (reference sequence). CDR3: CASSGRTSEYEQYF. Here the CDR3 DNA reads TGTGCCAGTAGTGGACGGACTAGCGAGTACGAGCAGTACTTC.

The V and J genes are TRBV27 and TRBJ1-4, with a weak D call TRBD1 (6 bases). CDR1 is MNHEY and CDR2 is SMNVEV in the germline V gene (reference sequence). V was pared by 5 bases and J by 3 bases, with 16 bases between. The CDR3 contains 16 residues. CDR3 sequence: CASSPEHRVANEKLFF. The CDR3 DNA sequence: TGTGCCAGCAGTCCAGAACACAGGGTAGCTAATGAAAAACTGTTTTTT.

This chain links TRBV5-1 with TRBJ2-5; 9 positions agree with TRBD1. This CDR3 is built from 14 residues. CDR1 and CDR2 from the germline V gene are SGHRS and YFSETQ. The ends lost 4 bases at V and 5 bases at J; junction bases unmatched: 6. The CDR3 DNA reads TGCGCCAGCAGCCCTCGGACAGGGGATGAGACCCAGTACTTC. The encoded protein is CASSPRTGDETQYF. Complete variable domain (other parts from reference TRBV5-1 and TRBJ2-5): KAGVTQTPRYLIKTRGQQVTLSCSPISGHRSVSWYQQTPGQGLQFLFEYFSETQRNKGNFPGRFSGRQFSNSRSEMNVSTLELGDSALYLCASSPRTGDETQYFGPGTRLLVL.

The chain links TRBV19 to TRBJ1-5; no definite D call. V dropped 3 bases and J dropped 4 bases, with 10 bases sitting between them. Per the germline V gene, CDR1 is LNHDA and CDR2 is SQIVND (reference sequence). The CDR3 runs to 14 residues. DNA of the CDR3: TGTGCCAGTAGTATGTCAGGATTTAATCAGCCCCAGCATTTT. Translation: CASSMSGFNQPQHF.

This sequence joins TRBV5-1 and TRBJ2-4, with 8 bases identical to TRBD2. In germline, CDR1 is SGHRS, CDR2 YFSETQ. The V and J ends lost 4 bases and 7 bases, in that order; junction bases with no gene match: 7. The CDR3 spans 14 residues. CDR3 in DNA: TGCGCCAGCAGCCCCGGGACTAGTGTGAACATTCAGTACTTC. Protein: CASSPGTSVNIQYF. The complete variable domain, with remaining parts taken from reference TRBV5-1 and TRBJ2-4, reads KAGVTQTPRYLIKTRGQQVTLSCSPISGHRSVSWYQQTPGQGLQFLFEYFSETQRNKGNFPGRFSGRQFSNSRSEMNVSTLELGDSALYLCASSPGTSVNIQYFGAGTRLSVL.

The rearrangement links TRBV29-1 to TRBJ1-2; no definite D call. This CDR3 contains 13 residues. Between the trimmed V and J ends, which lost 2 bases and 2 bases, there was a span of 9 bases. CDR1 and CDR2 (germline): SQVTM, ANQGSEA. The CDR3: CSVENAVNYGYTF. The CDR3, as DNA: TGCAGCGTTGAAAATGCGGTAAACTATGGCTACACCTTC.

The V call is TRBV7-2, the J call TRBJ2-3, with TRBD2 matching over 7 bases. V lost 3 bases, J lost 10 bases, and 4 bases stayed unmatched. CDR3 length: 12 amino acids. The germline V gene encodes CDR1 SGHTA and CDR2 FQGNSA. Here the CDR3 reads CASSFQREAQYF. CDR3 in DNA: TGTGCCAGCAGCTTTCAGCGGGAAGCGCAGTATTTT.

J is TRBJ1-3 and V is TRBV19; TRBD1 is a possible D gene (5 bases). CDR1 is LNHDA, CDR2 SQIVND, per germline (reference sequence). V lost 5 bases and J 2 bases, leaving 7 bases between the germline ends. The CDR3 has 13 residues. The CDR3: CASSETAGNTIYF. For the CDR3, the DNA is TGTGCCAGTAGTGAGACAGCTGGAAACACCATATATTTT.

The chain uses TRBV18 and TRBJ1-1; D unclear. Looked up from germline, CDR1 is KGHSH and CDR2 is LQKENI. Trimming removed 3 bases at V and 3 bases at J, with 8 bases between. CDR3 length equals 13 residues. The CDR3 spells CASSPGGDTEAFF. The DNA for the CDR3 is TGTGCCAGCTCACCCGGCGGGGACACTGAAGCTTTCTTT.

The chain couples TRBV6-1 to TRBJ1-1, with TRBD1 identical over 9 bases. The V gene's germline CDR1 is MNHNS and CDR2 SASEGT. V was pared by 1 base and J by 4 bases, with 4 bases of the junction left unmatched. The CDR3 covers 15 residues. The CDR3: CASSEDRGPLTEAFF. In DNA, the CDR3 is TGTGCCAGCAGTGAAGACAGGGGGCCTCTCACTGAAGCTTTCTTT.

The chain has TRBV7-9 and TRBJ1-1; D is undetermined. Per the germline V gene, CDR1 is SEHNR and CDR2 is FQNEAQ (reference sequence). V lost 5 bases and J lost 3, with 13 bases in between. The CDR3 covers 14 residues. The CDR3 loop is CASSKRNGDTEAFF. The CDR3, as DNA: TGTGCCAGCAGCAAGCGGAACGGGGACACTGAAGCTTTCTTT.

This sequence joins TRBV9 and TRBJ2-7; 10 bases align to TRBD2. The CDR3 runs to 15 residues. The trim removed 3 bases at V and 6 bases at J, leaving 9 bases unmatched. Germline V gene lookup returns CDR1 SGDLS and CDR2 YYNGEE. CDR3 bases: TGTGCCAGCAGCGCTCAAGCGGGAGGGCCTGTCGAGCAGTACTTC. It specifies CASSAQAGGPVEQYF.

The chain employs TRBV5-4 and TRBJ1-6; D perhaps matches TRBD1 (5 bases). The CDR3 has 15 amino acids. The germline gives CDR1 SGHNT, CDR2 YYREEE (reference sequence). V was clipped by 1 base and J by 5 bases, with 10 bases between them. The CDR3 nucleotides are TGTGCCAGCAGCTTGTGGGGGGTCAATAATTCACCCCTCCACTTT. Its protein is CASSLWGVNNSPLHF. Full variable domain (outside the CDR3, taken from reference TRBV5-4 and TRBJ1-6): ETGVTQSPTHLIKTRGQQVTLRCSSQSGHNTVSWYQQALGQGPQFIFQYYREEENGRGNFPPRFSGLQFPNYSSELNVNALELDDSALYLCASSLWGVNNSPLHFGNGTRLTVT.

The chain couples TRBV10-2 to TRBJ2-1; possibly TRBD2 for D (5 bases). Trimming removed 10 bases from V and 7 bases from J, with 17 bases in between. The V gene's germline CDR1 is WSHSY and CDR2 SAAADI. This CDR3 spans 13 amino acids. The CDR3 here is CANTLGDRNEQFF. CDR3 bases: TGCGCCAACACCCTCGGGGATCGGAATGAGCAGTTCTTC.

The chain joins TRBV7-9 to TRBJ1-2; TRBD1 is a possible D gene (5 bases). Germline-derived CDR1 and CDR2 are SEHNR and FQNEAQ (reference sequence). This CDR3 spans 14 amino acids. Trimming stripped 0 bases from V and 4 bases from J, with 9 bases between. CDR3 amino acids: CASSLAGVTYGYTF. The DNA of the CDR3 is TGTGCCAGCAGCTTAGCAGGGGTGACCTATGGCTACACCTTC.

This clone was counted once. This CDR3 reads CASSELGQSNSPLHF. In DNA, the CDR3 is TGTGCCAGCAGTGAATTGGGACAGTCAAATTCACCCCTCCACTTT. The chain is built from TRBV6-1 and TRBJ1-6; 7 bases match TRBD1. With 2 bases clipped from V and 7 bases from J, the junction kept 5 bases outside the gene matches. The germline V gene has CDR1 MNHNS and CDR2 SASEGT. The CDR3 extends over 15 amino acids.

The chain carries TRBV7-2 and TRBJ2-7, with a possible D match to TRBD2 (7 bases). The germline V and J ends were trimmed by 0 bases and 2 bases, with 14 bases remaining between them. Germline CDR1 SGHTA, CDR2 FQGNSA. The CDR3 extends over 16 amino acids. As DNA, the CDR3 is TGTGCCAGCAGCTTAGCGGGGGGGCGATTAGCCTACGAGCAGTACTTC. Translation gives CASSLAGGRLAYEQYF. Combining the CDR3 with reference TRBV7-2 and TRBJ2-7 gives the whole variable domain GAGVSQSPSNKVTEKGKDVELRCDPISGHTALYWYRQSLGQGLEFLIYFQGNSAPDKSGLPSDRFSAERTGGSVSTLTIQRTQQEDSAVYLCASSLAGGRLAYEQYFGPGTRLTVT.

This chain joins TRBV19 and TRBJ1-2; 8 positions agree with TRBD1. The CDR3 runs 14 residues. Trimming cost V 1 base and J 7 bases; bases outside gene matches: 5. Germline CDR1 reads LNHDA; CDR2 reads SQIVND (reference sequence). CDR3 region: CASSIGTGGVGYTF. DNA for the CDR3: TGTGCCAGTAGTATAGGCACAGGGGGTGTTGGCTACACCTTC.

V is TRBV10-3 and J is TRBJ2-1, with 7 nucleotides matching TRBD1. In germline, CDR1 is ENHRY, CDR2 SYGVKD. The CDR3 has 16 amino acids. V gave up 6 bases and J gave up 8 bases; unmatched junction bases: 16. For the CDR3, the DNA is TGTGCCATCAGGATGCCGGGACAGTCATTTCCAGATGAGCAGTTCTTC. Its translation: CAIRMPGQSFPDEQFF.

This clone was counted a single time. The V and J genes are TRBV2 and TRBJ2-2, with 7 bases matching TRBD2. Unmatched junction bases numbered 6, after V lost 9 bases and J lost 2 bases. The CDR3 runs to 14 residues. Germline CDR1 is SNHLY and CDR2 is FYNNEI. CDR3 loop: CASAAGTNTGELFF. The CDR3 nucleotides read TGTGCCAGTGCAGCGGGGACTAACACCGGGGAGCTGTTTTTT.

The CDR3 sequence: CASSLGIAASTDTQYF. DNA for the CDR3: TGTGCCAGCAGCTTAGGGATAGCGGCAAGCACAGATACGCAGTATTTT. The V and J genes are TRBV7-2 and TRBJ2-3; D might be TRBD2 (6 bases). This CDR3 is 16 amino acids long. Germline-derived CDR1 and CDR2 are SGHTA and FQGNSA. Trimming pared 1 base from V and 0 bases from J, leaving 11 bases between.

CDR3 DNA: TGTGCCAGCAGCCGGGCGGGAGGGTACAATGAGCAGTTCTTC. Translation gives CASSRAGGYNEQFF. The gene calls are TRBV11-2 and TRBJ2-1; 9 nucleotides line up with TRBD2. With V trimmed by 5 bases and J by 4 bases, 3 bases remained unmatched. The CDR3 runs 14 residues. The germline gives CDR1 SGHAT, CDR2 FQNNGV.

The chain has TRBV5-6 and TRBJ1-4, with 7 bases matching TRBD1. This CDR3 comprises 15 residues. J gave up 4 bases and V 4 bases, and 7 bases lay outside the gene matches. Germline CDR1 and CDR2: SGHDT and YYEEEE. The CDR3 DNA reads as TGTGCCAGCAGCACAGTGACAGGGTATAATGAAAAACTGTTTTTT. Its translation is CASSTVTGYNEKLFF.

The V call is TRBV6-8, the J call TRBJ1-2; no clear D. In germline, CDR1 is MNHGY, CDR2 SAAAGT. The V and J ends lost 11 bases and 5 bases respectively, with 30 bases between them. The CDR3 loop spans 17 amino acids. The chain's CDR3 is CAAKAGQHSIFRYGYTF. CDR3 bases: TGTGCCGCCAAGGCTGGGCAGCACAGTATCTTTAGGTATGGCTACACCTTC.

This sequence joins TRBV5-1 and TRBJ2-1; 15 positions match TRBD2. This CDR3 region has 18 residues. V lost 7 bases and J lost 7; bases outside the gene matches: 15. The V gene's germline CDR1 is SGHRS and CDR2 YFSETQ. The CDR3 region has the DNA TGCGCCAGCGCTGGTCCCGGGACTAGCGGGAGGATGGGAAATGAGCAGTTCTTC. Residues: CASAGPGTSGRMGNEQFF.